A selection of T cell receptor beta chains follows, all from one sample in a study of Ad26.COV2.S vaccination and SARS-CoV-2 variants. Method: immunoSEQ multiplex PCR; TCRdb's copy keeps in-frame clones and lacks some. In the table there are 300,000 to 400,000 clones, around nine tenths of which are singletons. The source was peripheral blood, collected in a trial of Ad26.COV2.S vaccine versus placebo. These receptors were obtained from a person aged 18-65 years who received the Ad26.COV2.S COVID-19 vaccine or a placebo. Both conserved end residues are part of each CDR3. The D gene is left open where the match is weak. The size of a clone is reported for some rows only, either as once, few or many, or as a class for expanded clones.

d_gene,abundance,j_gene,v_gene,CDR3aa,CDR3nt
-,-,TRBJ2-1,TRBV4-1,CASSQLGLDNEQFF,TGCGCCAGCAGCCAATTGGGACTCGACAATGAGCAGTTCTTC
-,-,TRBJ2-1,TRBV5-1,CASRLLPSRYEQFF,TGCGCCAGCAGACTCCTTCCGAGCCGCTATGAGCAGTTCTTC
-,-,TRBJ1-3,TRBV5-6,CASSLIDRTGGTIYF,TGTGCCAGCAGCTTGATCGACAGAACTGGAGGCACCATATATTTT
-,-,TRBJ1-6,TRBV9,CASSSALGGRSYNSPLHF,TGTGCCAGCAGCTCCGCCTTGGGGGGACGCTCCTATAATTCACCCCTCCACTTT
TRBD1,-,TRBJ1-1,TRBV5-6,CASSFGDRVYTEAFF,TGTGCCAGCAGCTTCGGGGACAGGGTTTACACTGAAGCTTTCTTT
-,-,TRBJ2-7,TRBV10-3,CAISDGSKEQYF,TGTGCCATCAGTGACGGGAGTAAAGAGCAGTACTTC
-,-,TRBJ2-7,TRBV7-9,CASTPGRAYEQYF,TGTGCCAGCACCCCGGGACGGGCCTACGAGCAGTACTTC
-,few,TRBJ2-7,TRBV19,CASSIVLVSEQYF,TGTGCCAGTAGTATCGTACTAGTCAGCGAGCAGTACTTC
-,-,TRBJ1-2,TRBV19,CASSESSGTKTF,TGTGCCAGTAGTGAGAGTTCCGGGACCAAGACCTTC
TRBD1,-,TRBJ2-5,TRBV27,CASSLRGQGVLTQYF,TGTGCCAGCAGTTTACGGGGACAGGGGGTTTTGACCCAGTACTTC
-,once,TRBJ1-5,TRBV6-5,CASSYSYSQPQHF,TGTGCCAGCAGTTACTCGTATAGTCAGCCCCAGCATTTT